This TCR beta chain was profiled in a study of Ad26.COV2.S vaccination and SARS-CoV-2 variants. Study in general: Within the COV1001 Ad26.COV2.S trial arm, the donor was enrolled. Into the muscle, Ad26.COV2.S was dosed once or twice, 56 days apart.

Produced via immunoSEQ multiplex PCR; TCRdb's table is partial and in-frame only. Here the sample spans roughly 680,000 clones, roughly 90% being singletons. The treatment is: roughly 19 received Ad26.COV2.S at low or high dose, single or two shots; 5 received placebo; per-sample allocation not given. Samples analyzed were those drawn on day 63 after the first vaccine or placebo injection. The material was peripheral blood, obtained in a trial of Ad26.COV2.S vaccine versus placebo. This clonotype was obtained from a person between 18 and 65 years old who received the Ad26.COV2.S COVID-19 vaccine or a placebo.

The CDR3 region is CASSARLALSSYEQYF. CDR3 sequence (DNA): TGTGCCAGCAGCGCTCGACTAGCGCTGAGCTCCTACGAGCAGTACTTC. This chain connects TRBV13 to TRBJ2-7; 8 bases agree with TRBD2. This CDR3 has 16 residues. The ends lost 5 bases at V and 0 bases at J; junction bases unmatched: 9. Germline-derived CDR1 and CDR2 are PRHDT and FYEKMQ (reference sequence).